This T cell receptor (beta chain) was retrieved from a study of cytomegalovirus exposure and HLA in healthy donors. Study results and caveats: The authors later found TCR association rates varying by HLA locus, with DRB1 most and HLA-C fewest. According to the study, about 180 TCR beta chains were cytomegalovirus-associated. In a later analysis, V- and J-gene trimming of beta chains associated with a DCLRE1C missense variant, replicated independently. Several of the most significant clusters appeared linked to common viral pathogens, based on a later analysis.

The study ran its PCR with 60 Vbeta and 13 Jbeta primers. The table came from immunoSEQ multiplex PCR; TCRdb's copy has only in-frame clones and leaves some out. The data hold 50,000 to 55,000 clones, with roughly four fifths observed a single time. The V end lost 3 bases, the J end lost 8 bases, and 20 bases lay between the germline ends. The CDR3 totals 16 residues. Germline lookup yields CDR1 PRHDT and CDR2 FYEKMQ (reference sequence). Points on this clone: Its antigen is currently unknown.

This TCR was recovered from a boy between 5 and 17 years old in good health and CMV-seropositive. V gene TRBV13 combines with J gene TRBJ2-1, with D possibly matching TRBD1 (5 bases). The sample was PBMCs. The DNA for the CDR3 is TGTGCCAGCAGCTTCAGGGTCACACGGGCAAGCGATGAGCAGTTCTTC. Protein product: CASSFRVTRASDEQFF. Complete variable domain (other parts from reference TRBV13 and TRBJ2-1): AAGVIQSPRHLIKEKRETATLKCYPIPRHDTVYWYQQGPGQDPQFLISFYEKMQSDKGSIPDRFSAQQFSDYHSELNMSSLELGDSALYFCASSFRVTRASDEQFFGPGTRLTVL.